The rows below give T cell receptor beta chains drawn from one sample of a study of T cells in Graves' hyperthyroidism and ophthalmopathy. TCRdb used MiXCR to reprocess the multiplex PCR reads, holding one entry per CDR3 protein. The sample lists approximately 570,000 distinct CDR3 sequences, just under 20% seen once, with 47% in the top ten. Material: blood. Receptors originate from a man aged 40-49 years with Graves' ophthalmopathy. Each CDR3 is given with its conserved first and last residue. Fields, in order: V gene, D gene, J gene, clone size, CDR3 DNA, CDR3 protein. D genes are given only for firm matches. Clone size is shown for a subset of rows, as once, few, many or a class of expanded clone.

>TRBV20-1|TRBD2|TRBJ2-3|.
TGCAGTGCCCTGGGGACTAGGGCAGATACGCAGTATTTT
CSALGTRADTQYF
>TRBV28|.|TRBJ2-7|many
TGTGCCAGGGAGGGGGGGGCACCCTACGAGCAGTACTTC
CAREGGAPYEQYF
>TRBV7-6|.|TRBJ2-3|many
TGTGCCAGCAGCTTAGGACCAAACCCACTAGATACGCAGTATTTT
CASSLGPNPLDTQYF
>TRBV11-3|TRBD2|TRBJ2-2|few
TGTGCCAGCAGCTTCCTAGCGGGAGGGACGAACACCGGGGAGCTGTTTTTT
CASSFLAGGTNTGELFF
>TRBV7-9|.|TRBJ2-7|many
TGTGCCAGCAGGTCCGGGGGAACCTACGAGCAGTACTTC
CASRSGGTYEQYF
>TRBV5-6|.|TRBJ1-3|few
TGTGCCAGCAGCTTGGCGACAGCGATCTCTGGAAACACCATATATTTT
CASSLATAISGNTIYF
>TRBV9|TRBD1|TRBJ2-7|.
TGTGCCAGCAGCGCCACCGGGACAGGGTCGCCCTACGAGCAGTACTTC
CASSATGTGSPYEQYF
>TRBV6-5|.|TRBJ1-1|few
TGTGCCAGCAGGTTCAGTAACACTGAAGCTTTCTTT
CASRFSNTEAFF
>TRBV7-2|.|TRBJ2-6|few
TGTGCCAGCAGCGCAGGGGGGTCGGGGGCCAACGTCCTGACTTTC
CASSAGGSGANVLTF
>TRBV5-1|.|TRBJ1-1|once
TGCGCCAGCAGCTTACGGCGGGGGGCGGACACTGAAGCTTTCTTT
CASSLRRGADTEAFF
>TRBV28|.|TRBJ1-1|.
TGTGCCAGCAGTCAGTATACAGCTAAAGCTTTCTTT
CASSQYTAKAFF
>TRBV27|.|TRBJ2-3|many
TGTGCCAGCAGTTTAAAGCGGGCCACCGCCGATACGCAGTATTTT
CASSLKRATADTQYF
>TRBV20-1|.|TRBJ1-1|many
TGCAGTGCTAGTTACAGGGAGGGCACTGAAGCTTTCTTT
CSASYREGTEAFF
>TRBV12-3/TRBV12-4|.|TRBJ2-7|many
TGTGCCAGCAGTTTAGGGTACCACTACGAGCAGTACTTC
CASSLGYHYEQYF
>TRBV11-2|TRBD2|TRBJ2-3|many
TGTGCCAGCAGCTTAGTGGGACTAGCGGGAGATACGCAGTATTTT
CASSLVGLAGDTQYF
>TRBV5-1|TRBD1|TRBJ1-1|many
TGCGCCAGCACCAAGGACAGGGCGGCTGAAGCTTTCTTT
CASTKDRAAEAFF
>TRBV12-3/TRBV12-4|.|TRBJ2-2|.
TGTGCCAGCAGTTACCAACCCGAGAACCCCACCGGGGAGCTGTTTTTT
CASSYQPENPTGELFF
>TRBV7-9|.|TRBJ2-5|.
TGTGCCAGCAGGCCAACCGGACGGTCGGAGACCCAGTACTTC
CASRPTGRSETQYF
>TRBV7-9|TRBD1|TRBJ2-7|.
TGTGCCAGCAGCCCCCCCCTGACAGGGGTCTCCTACGAGCAGTACTTC
CASSPPLTGVSYEQYF
>TRBV6-5|.|TRBJ1-2|many
TGTGCCAGCAGTTACTCGTCTAGGAACTATGGCTACACCTTC
CASSYSSRNYGYTF
>TRBV27|.|TRBJ1-2|few
TGTGCCAGCAGTTTAAAGGCCGGAGGGCACTATGGCTACACCTTC
CASSLKAGGHYGYTF
>TRBV7-9|.|TRBJ2-1|many
TGTGCCAGCAGCCCATACGCTCGCGACTATAATGAGCAGTTCTTC
CASSPYARDYNEQFF
>TRBV12-3/TRBV12-4|TRBD1|TRBJ1-6|few
TGTGCCAGCAGTCACCGTCCGGGACAGGATAATTCACCCCTCCACTTT
CASSHRPGQDNSPLHF
>TRBV10-3|TRBD2|TRBJ2-2|few
TGTGCCATCCGGGGGGCGAACACCGGGGAGCTGTTTTTT
CAIRGANTGELFF
>TRBV9|.|TRBJ2-7|many
TGTGCCAGCAGCGTAGGAGGGCAGGGAACCTACGAGCAGTACTTC
CASSVGGQGTYEQYF
>TRBV12-5|.|TRBJ2-7|many
TGTGCTAGTGGTAGTGACAGGTCGACCTACGAGCAGTACTTC
CASGSDRSTYEQYF
>TRBV6-2/TRBV6-3|.|TRBJ2-1|many
TGTGCCAGCAGTTACGGGGGTTTTGAGCAGTTCTTC
CASSYGGFEQFF
>TRBV5-1|TRBD2|TRBJ2-7|few
TGCGCCAGCAGAAAGACTAGCGGACCTACCTACGAGCAGTACTTC
CASRKTSGPTYEQYF
>TRBV4-3|TRBD1|TRBJ1-4|.
TGCGCCAGCAGCCAAGATTTCAGGGGGTCAACTAATGAAAAACTGTTTTTT
CASSQDFRGSTNEKLFF
>TRBV5-1|TRBD2|TRBJ2-5|few
TGCGCCAGCAGCTTCGGCCTAGCGGGAGGGTTGGGGCAAGAGACCCAGTACTTC
CASSFGLAGGLGQETQYF
>TRBV6-2/TRBV6-3|.|TRBJ2-3|once
TGTGCCAGCATGTCCATGAGCACAGATACGCAGTATTTT
CASMSMSTDTQYF
>TRBV19|.|TRBJ2-1|.
TGTGCCAGTAGCAAACCTCCCCCCAATTACAATGAGCAGTTCTTC
CASSKPPPNYNEQFF
>TRBV10-3|TRBD2|TRBJ2-1|few
TGTGCCATCAGAATCACTAGCGGGCACAATGAGCAGTTCTTC
CAIRITSGHNEQFF
>TRBV20-1|TRBD1|TRBJ1-1|.
TGCAGTGCTAGGGGAGACAGGGTAGGCACTGAAGCTTTCTTT
CSARGDRVGTEAFF
>TRBV7-9|TRBD1|TRBJ1-1|.
TGTGCCAGCAGCTTAGGAGGGGGCGGGGGCACTGAAGCTTTCTTT
CASSLGGGGGTEAFF
>TRBV19|.|TRBJ2-7|few
TGTGATTGGGCGGGCCCCGAGAAATACGAGCAGTACTTC
CDWAGPEKYEQYF